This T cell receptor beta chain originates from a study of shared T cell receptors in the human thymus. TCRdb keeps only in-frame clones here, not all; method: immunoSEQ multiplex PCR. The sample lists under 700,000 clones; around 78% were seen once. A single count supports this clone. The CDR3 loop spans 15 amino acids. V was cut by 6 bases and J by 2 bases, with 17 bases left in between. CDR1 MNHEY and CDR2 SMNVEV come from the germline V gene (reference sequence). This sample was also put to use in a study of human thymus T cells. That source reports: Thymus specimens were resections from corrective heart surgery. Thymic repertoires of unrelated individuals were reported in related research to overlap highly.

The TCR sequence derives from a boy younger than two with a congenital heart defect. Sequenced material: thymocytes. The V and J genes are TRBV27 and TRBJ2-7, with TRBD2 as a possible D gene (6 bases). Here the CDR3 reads CASRITRDSPYEQYF. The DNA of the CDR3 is TGTGCCAGCAGGATCACCAGGGACTCACCCTACGAGCAGTACTTC.